Included here is one T cell receptor beta chain sequence, with context. The study ran its PCR with 60 Vbeta and 13 Jbeta primers. TCRdb keeps only in-frame clones here, not all; method: immunoSEQ multiplex PCR. The sample lists about 190,000 clones; around three quarters were seen once. This sample stems from a study of cytomegalovirus exposure and HLA in healthy donors. The source material was PBMCs. This receptor was taken from a woman between 18 and 29 years old in good health and CMV-seronegative.

The CDR3 DNA sequence: TGCGCCAGCAGCCAAGGGCCCAGAAATCAGCCCCAGCATTTT. It encodes CASSQGPRNQPQHF. The chain has TRBV4-1 and TRBJ1-5; D uncertain. Trimming removed 1 base from V and 4 bases from J, with 8 bases in between. This CDR3 is 14 amino acids long. Per germline, CDR1 MGHRA and CDR2 YSYEKL.